This T cell receptor (beta chain) appears in the sequencing data of a study of human versus mouse CDR3 diversity and MHC coevolution. As for the study in general: Valid reads per sample ranged from about 5.5 x 10^6 to 1.6 x 10^7.

Comment on this clone: Its matching antigen is unknown.

Naive CD4 T cells were sorted as CD45RO-negative, CD62L-positive. Data came from immunoSEQ multiplex PCR; TCRdb stores just in-frame clones and leaves some out. Among tens of thousands of clones, over 90% were seen once, and the ten largest hold over 15%. Study results and limitations: Human T cells were selected on six MHC II alleles.

With 3 bases clipped from V and 13 bases from J, the junction kept 6 bases outside the gene matches. Germline CDR1 is SGDLS and CDR2 is YYNGEE. This CDR3 is 14 amino acids long. This TCR was sampled from a person aged 55 to 75 in good health. V gene TRBV9 combines with J gene TRBJ2-1, with 14 nucleotides matching TRBD2. Sequenced material: naive CD4+ T cells from blood. Subset of the sample: CD45RO-negative CD62L-positive naive CD4 T cells. Written as DNA, the CDR3 is TGTGCCAGCAGCGCACGACTAGCGGGAGGGCCACAGTTCTTC. This translates into CASSARLAGGPQFF.